This is a list of T cell receptor beta chains from one sample in a study of blood T cells in healthy people across ages. TCRdb fed the 5' RACE reads into MiXCR, producing one record per CDR3 protein. This sample has 1.5 million to 2 million distinct CDR3 sequences, with approximately 30% found just once. Sequencing was performed on blood. Receptors were obtained from a woman aged 25 to 39 in good health. The conserved cysteine and the conserved F or W are not part of the CDR3 here. A D gene is named only where the DNA matches it firmly.

d_call | v_call | cdr3_aa
. | TRBV25-1 | ASSAGRVDHEQY
. | TRBV4-2 | ASSQSFSTDTQY
. | TRBV10-3 | AIRPGVSYEQY
. | TRBV28 | ATQGEGRRVQPQH
TRBD1 | TRBV11-1 | ASSSLGQGDNEQF
TRBD1 | TRBV15 | ATSSGDRVSPLH
. | TRBV28 | ASSFSQGTSYEQY
TRBD2 | TRBV11-2 | AGSGAGRSYNEQF
TRBD1 | TRBV6-6 | ASSYDGQGTHEQF
TRBD2 | TRBV20-1 | SARTPDQRGSYEQY
TRBD1 | TRBV9 | ASSPTGQGLNT
. | TRBV6-4 | AGLGRGGNNSPLH
TRBD2 | TRBV7-2 | ASSLGPSGYYNEQF
. | TRBV7-9 | ASSPPGVPNNEQF